The T cell receptor beta chain under discussion was sequenced for a study of cytomegalovirus exposure and HLA in healthy donors (dated by TCRdb to 2017 to 2019). The study in broad terms: In an earlier analysis of roughly 500 of the donors, around 290 Gb of sequence data and roughly 100 million unique TCR beta sequences from roughly 200 million T cells were reported. Across 398 genotyped donors of the cohort, an average of roughly 200,000 unique TCR beta nucleotide sequences per donor were sequenced, and roughly 20% of those sequences were non-productive. To predict cytomegalovirus infection status, the study brought together high-throughput TCR immunosequencing, statistical association of individual TCRs with disease status, and machine learning. Donor age, sex, ethnicity and CMV serostatus were compiled together with the repertoire data. The number of donors typed differed by locus, with roughly 620-630 for A, B, C, DRB1 and DQB1, roughly 520 for DQA1, some 570 for DPA1, and 400 to 490 for DPB1. About 300 gigabases of sequencing data and tens of millions of unique TCR sequences were included in an early release covering roughly 600 HLA-typed donors. HLA typing included class I and class II loci at four-digit resolution. A handful of DR-DQ haplotypes were handled as single units for association and clustering because linkage in the cohort was strong. Every repertoire in the discovery cohort had been generated on one and the same sequencing platform. In addition to the first cohort of 650 to 800 subjects, a separate validation cohort of 120 different subjects was used. The study aimed to test whether signatures of past pathogen exposure could be identified by cataloging public T cell receptors. A later genetic analysis used genome-wide SNP genotypes for about 65% of the 666 donors, treating that subset as a discovery cohort. The study profiled the T cell repertoires of hundreds of subjects by immunosequencing and related them to cytomegalovirus serostatus. In a later analysis, previously published TCR beta repertoires from hundreds of donors were re-analyzed and high-resolution HLA genotyping was added so that TCR occurrence patterns could be studied. Among the approximately 400 genotyped donors, around 81% belonged to the genetic ancestry cluster associated with self-reported Caucasian donors. In an earlier analysis of over 550 of the donors, high-throughput TCR beta sequencing was used to judge whether each TCR beta V gene segment behaved as functional or pseudogenic. Rather than drawing on any new phenotypic data, the later analysis identified candidate immune exposures from TCR beta sequences and the way those sequences occurred across donors. Study-wide findings and limitations: For the cohort, immune exposure information was limited to CMV serostatus. Because counts were too low, seventeen rarely observed V segments, including chromosome 9 orphons, were left out of the earlier analysis of about 500 of the donors. Three of the identified cytomegalovirus-associated TCR beta chains were confirmed in vitro to be specific for cytomegalovirus antigens. Only TCR beta chains were sequenced in this cohort, and the absence of alpha or paired-chain data limited detectable features. Most TCR sequences were seen in very few donors, while some public TCRs were found in many individuals. The study gave a list of some 150 TCR beta chains associated with cytomegalovirus. In a later analysis, several top co-occurrence clusters were reported to appear linked to parvovirus B19, influenza, CMV and Epstein-Barr virus. Linkage disequilibrium might explain the correlated functional status among segregating V segments, but an unknown experimental factor could not be excluded. Compared with equally common non-associated chains, HLA-associated TCR beta chains in a later analysis were more clonally expanded and had lower generation probabilities. A later genetic analysis reported fewer N-insertions in productive TCRs among donors in an Asian-associated ancestry cluster than the approximately 700-donor mean. In an earlier analysis of 587 of the donors, most TCR beta V segments appeared in productive rearrangements about 87% or about 30% of the time, broadly matching IMGT annotations. A further reported finding was that TCR beta sequences accurately predicted the HLA-A and HLA-B alleles for most subjects in the first cohort. According to a later analysis, most CMV-associated TCR beta chains appeared to be HLA-restricted, and the HLA associations seemed to be driven largely by CMV exposure. A cluster of highly shared sequence variants was judged likely to be a technical artifact of the sequencing pipeline. HLA typing was unavailable for some donors at each locus, so association tests used only the typed subset. In a later analysis, the rate of TCR association differed among HLA loci, with DRB1 alleles having the most associated TCRs and HLA-C alleles having the fewest. Presence/absence analyses assumed roughly uniform sequencing depth across donors, an assumption that may not hold. The 87-base-pair reads could not distinguish some IMGT-functional V segments, including TRBV6-2 and TRBV6-3, so those segments were excluded. Specific HLA alleles were associated with more than 15,000 TCR beta sequences at a false discovery rate of 0.05 in a later analysis. It was suggested by the authors that the approach could potentially be generalized to other disease states and immunological phenotypes. Cytomegalovirus status was reported to be diagnosed by the classifier with high specificity and sensitivity in both the original and validation cohorts. When HLA alleles, especially DR and DQ, strongly co-occurred, TCR associations were difficult to assign to individual alleles. In a later genetic analysis, a missense DCLRE1C variant was associated with V-gene and J-gene trimming of TCR beta chains, and the association was replicated in an independent cohort.

The library was prepared using the immunoSEQ multiplex PCR assay. For the multiplex PCR, a mixture combining 60 forward primers for TCR Vbeta segments and 13 reverse primers for TCR Jbeta segments was used. The CDR3 region of rearranged TCR beta genes was amplified from genomic DNA with a multiplex PCR assay. On the Illumina HiSeq System, the amplified TCR beta libraries were sequenced as 87-base-pair reads. In the original analysis: A later analysis tallied approximately 87 million unique TCR beta chains across the 650 to 750 repertoires, and roughly 11 million of those chains were shared by two or more donors. A nearest-neighbor algorithm error-corrected the raw reads and collapsed the reads into unique sequences, merging closely related sequences to remove PCR and sequencing errors. CDR3 sequences were aligned to IMGT reference sequences to assign V, D and J gene segments. For a sequence to be retained, at least a six-nucleotide match to both a V gene segment and a J gene segment was required. Rearrangements were called productive when the CDR3 lacked stop codons and stayed in frame with V and J; all others were non-productive. Following IMGT convention, CDR3 was defined as the stretch from the second conserved V-encoded cysteine up to the conserved J-encoded phenylalanine. In an earlier analysis of more than 550 of the donors, sequences lacking an unambiguous match to a single V gene segment were excluded. In an earlier analysis of 587 of the donors, a V segment was called functional when productive rearrangements were above 56.7%, and segregating when the standard deviation between donors exceeded 5%. To diagnose cytomegalovirus status from the catalog of TCR beta chain sequences, a statistical classification framework was built. In a later analysis, V and J genes were assigned by comparing TCR nucleotide sequences against IMGT/GENE-DB human TR gene sequences. Using the TCRdist pipeline, a later analysis assigned CDR3 sequences along with most-parsimonious VDJ recombination scenarios. A later analysis defined each TCR beta chain by its CDR3 amino acid sequence plus V-gene family, and excluded reads lacking a unique V-gene family. As a way to deal with suspected cross-contamination and a sequencing artifact, a later analysis dropped nearly 600 nucleotide sequences that were highly shared and had low generation probability. In a later analysis, a clonal expansion index for each public chain was calculated from normalized within-repertoire ranks of inferred template counts. Generation probabilities in a later analysis came from a VDJ recombination model fitted to out-of-frame rearrangements, and those results were checked against IGoR. In a later analysis, TCR-TCR, TCR-HLA and TCR-CMV co-occurrence was scored with hypergeometric tests, and a repertoire-size bias correction was applied to TCR pairs. In a later analysis, false discovery rates were estimated by permuting HLA or CMV assignments 20 times. In a later analysis, co-occurring TCRs were grouped with DBSCAN, and TCRdist sequence similarity was added when clustering was performed within HLA-allele-positive subsets. For co-occurrence clustering, repertoires with fewer than 30,000 or more than 120,000 public chains were excluded, along with four or five repertoires with anomalous nucleotide sharing. TCRdb stores this immuneACCESS table with in-frame sequences only. Part of the clones is absent; in the studies checked, under half of the shortfall reflects unresolved V genes, and no reason is known for the rest. The DNA was the basis for D and trimming; V, J and clone size are from that table. This sample lists about 100,000 clones; roughly four fifths were detected once. Jointly, the top ten make up 8.5% to 12% of the sample.

At the junction V is shortened by 7 bases and J by 3 bases, with 13 bases in between. The CDR3 has 13 amino acids, counting the end cysteine and phenylalanine. CDR3 DNA only is kept here, 39 bases in frame from base 1. The germline V gene sets CDR1 to MNHEY and CDR2 to SVGAGI. Comment on this clone: This clone's antigen is unknown. No base quality values were provided; no much bigger clone lies one nucleotide off.

The cohort consisted of 670 or so healthy bone marrow donors. At the time of sampling, every cohort member was nominally healthy, though immune exposures that went unrecorded were likely present. The donor was CMV seronegative and belonged to the group of more than 300 seronegative cohort members. Each donor provided a peripheral blood sample, and peripheral blood mononuclear cells were used for TCR beta sequencing. The Qiagen DNeasy Blood Extraction Kit was used to extract genomic DNA from the blood cell samples. The sequenced sample was PBMCs. This TCR was sampled from a man aged 45-60 years in good health and CMV-seronegative. The chain employs TRBV6-5 and TRBJ2-7; a tentative D match to TRBD1 spans 5 bases. For the CDR3, the sequence is CASIGRGHYEQYF. The nucleotide sequence reads TGTGCCAGCATAGGAAGGGGCCACTACGAGCAGTACTTC.